The 6 T cell receptor beta chains below all came from one sample that was sequenced in a study of tumor and adjacent non-tumor tissue in lung cancer. No cell sorting was done before RNA was extracted from the tissue. The library came from three nested PCR rounds adapted from ARM-PCR protocols. One entry per CDR3 protein, called by TCRdb with MiXCR from the multiplex PCR reads. The sample records about 75,000 distinct CDR3 sequences, over 75% being singletons. The sequencing sample was made of lung tumor tissue. The receptors were gathered from a woman between 50 and 59 years old with non-small cell lung cancer.

This clonotype was seen just once. A read error may account for a junction end that differs from germline. The V and J genes are TRBV11-3 and TRBJ2-2; 10 bases are a match to TRBD2. The CDR3 is made up of 14 amino acids. CDR1 is SGHNT, CDR2 YENEEA, per germline. The CDR3 loop is CASNLAGGAGEPFF. In DNA form, the CDR3 reads TGTGCCAGCAACTTAGCGGGGGGTGCCGGGGAGCCGTTTTTT.

About this clonotype: Possible read error: a much larger clone is one base away. The V and J genes are TRBV28 and TRBJ1-2; TRBD1 agrees at 9 bases. Looked up from germline, CDR1 is MDHEN and CDR2 is SYDVKM. The CDR3 covers 14 residues. CDR3 loop: CACSFGTGRGGYTF. CDR3 in DNA: TGTGCCTGCAGTTTTGGGACAGGGAGGGGTGGCTACACCTTC.

The sample holds many counts of this clonotype. The chain combines TRBV28 with TRBJ1-4; D is unclear. Trimming took 6 bases from V and 8 from J, leaving 10 bases between them. Per germline, CDR1 MDHEN and CDR2 SYDVKM. The CDR3 has 12 residues. The CDR3 region has the DNA TGTGCCAGCAGAGAAACACGAGAAAAACTGTTTTTT. It is translated as CASRETREKLFF.

On this clonotype: This may be a read error: a much more frequent sequence differs by one nucleotide. V usage is TRBV7-8 and J usage is TRBJ2-1, with D hard to call. CDR3 length: 13 residues. CDR1 and CDR2 from the germline V gene are SGHVS and FQNEAQ. CDR3 sequence: CASSPLILNKQFF. Written as DNA, the CDR3 is TGTGCCAGCAGTCCTCTGATCCTCAATAAGCAGTTCTTC.

As to this clonotype: This is likely a read error, given that the CDR3 carries no conserved phenylalanine or tryptophan at its end. The genes are TRBV6-1 and TRBJ1-4; D remains ambiguous. The CDR3 runs to 13 residues. With 2 bases removed from V and 6 bases from J, the gap between germline ends came to 7 bases. The germline V gene has CDR1 MNHNS and CDR2 SASEGT. The CDR3: CASSEWSDEKLFY. Here the CDR3 DNA reads TGTGCCAGCAGTGAATGGTCAGATGAAAAACTGTTTTAT.

This clonotype was picked up a small number of times. J is TRBJ1-2 and V is TRBV9; D is undetermined. Germline V gene sequence: CDR1 SGDLS, CDR2 YYNGEE. Trimming cost V 0 bases and J 1 base, with 7 bases left between them. The CDR3 runs 14 residues. The chain's CDR3 is CASSVGGLNYGYTF. The CDR3, as DNA: TGTGCCAGCAGCGTAGGAGGGCTTAACTATGGCTACACCTTC.